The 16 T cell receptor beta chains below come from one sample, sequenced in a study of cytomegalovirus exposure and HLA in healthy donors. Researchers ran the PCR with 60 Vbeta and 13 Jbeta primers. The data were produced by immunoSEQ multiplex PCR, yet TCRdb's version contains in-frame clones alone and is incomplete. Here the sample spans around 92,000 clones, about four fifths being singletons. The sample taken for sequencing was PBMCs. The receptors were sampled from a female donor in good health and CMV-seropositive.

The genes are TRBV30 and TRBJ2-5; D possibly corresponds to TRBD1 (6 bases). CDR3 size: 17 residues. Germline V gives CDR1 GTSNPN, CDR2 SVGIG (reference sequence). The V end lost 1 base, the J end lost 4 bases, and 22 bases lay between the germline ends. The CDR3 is CAWSGDGIRVRGETQYF. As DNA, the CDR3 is TGTGCCTGGAGTGGAGACGGAATCAGGGTCAGGGGAGAGACCCAGTACTTC.

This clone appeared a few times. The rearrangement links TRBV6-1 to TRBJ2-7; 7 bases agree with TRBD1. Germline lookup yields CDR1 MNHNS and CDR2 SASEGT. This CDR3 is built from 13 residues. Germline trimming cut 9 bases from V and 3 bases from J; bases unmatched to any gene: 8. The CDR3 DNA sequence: TGTGCCAGTTCATACAGGGGAGACTACGAGCAGTACTTC. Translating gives CASSYRGDYEQYF.

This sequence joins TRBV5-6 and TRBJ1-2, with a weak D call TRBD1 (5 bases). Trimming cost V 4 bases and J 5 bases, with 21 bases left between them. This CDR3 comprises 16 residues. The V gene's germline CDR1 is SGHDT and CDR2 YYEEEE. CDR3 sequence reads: CASSLMATVDLYGYTF. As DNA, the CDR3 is TGTGCCAGCAGCCTAATGGCGACAGTAGATCTGTATGGCTACACCTTC. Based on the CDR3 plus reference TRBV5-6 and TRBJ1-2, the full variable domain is DAGVTQSPTHLIKTRGQQVTLRCSPKSGHDTVSWYQQALGQGPQFIFQYYEEEERQRGNFPDRFSGHQFPNYSSELNVNALLLGDSALYLCASSLMATVDLYGYTFGSGTRLTVV.

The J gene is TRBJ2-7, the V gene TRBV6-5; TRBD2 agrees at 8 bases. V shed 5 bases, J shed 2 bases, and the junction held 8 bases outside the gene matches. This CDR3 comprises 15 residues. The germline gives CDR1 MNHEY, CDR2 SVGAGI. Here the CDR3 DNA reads TGTGCCAGCAGTAGGATAGCGGGATCACCCTACGAGCAGTACTTC. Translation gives CASSRIAGSPYEQYF.

The CDR3 bases are TGTGCCACCAGCAGAGGACAGGGTAGAACCTACGAGCAGTACTTC. This sequence encodes CATSRGQGRTYEQYF. The J gene is TRBJ2-7, the V gene TRBV15, with TRBD1 matching over 7 bases. Losses at the gene ends were 1 base for V and 2 bases for J; bases not matched to a gene: 5. CDR1 LNHNV and CDR2 YYDKDF come from the germline V gene (reference sequence). The CDR3 runs 15 residues.

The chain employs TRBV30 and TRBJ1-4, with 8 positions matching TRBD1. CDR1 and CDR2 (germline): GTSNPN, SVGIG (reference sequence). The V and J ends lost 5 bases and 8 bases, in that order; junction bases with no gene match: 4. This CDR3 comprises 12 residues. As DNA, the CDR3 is TGTGCCTGGGGACAGGGATGGGAAAAACTGTTTTTT. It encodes CAWGQGWEKLFF.

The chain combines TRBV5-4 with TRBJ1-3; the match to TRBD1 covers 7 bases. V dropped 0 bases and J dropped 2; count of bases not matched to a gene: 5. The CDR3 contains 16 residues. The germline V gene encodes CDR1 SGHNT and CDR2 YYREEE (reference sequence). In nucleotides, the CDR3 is TGTGCCAGCAGCTTGGAAACCGGGACAGCTGGAAACACCATATATTTT. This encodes CASSLETGTAGNTIYF.

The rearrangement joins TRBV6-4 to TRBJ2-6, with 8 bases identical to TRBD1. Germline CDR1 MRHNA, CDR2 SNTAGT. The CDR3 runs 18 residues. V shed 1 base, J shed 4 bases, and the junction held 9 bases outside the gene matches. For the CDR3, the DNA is TGTGCCAGCAGTGACTTGCCAGGGGGCGCTTCCGGGGCCAACGTCCTGACTTTC. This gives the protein CASSDLPGGASGANVLTF.

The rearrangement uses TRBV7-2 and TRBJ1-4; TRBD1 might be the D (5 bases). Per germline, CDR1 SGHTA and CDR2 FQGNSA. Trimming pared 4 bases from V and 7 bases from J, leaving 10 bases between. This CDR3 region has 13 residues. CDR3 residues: CASSSDNLEKLFF. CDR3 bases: TGTGCCAGCAGCTCGGACAACCTTGAAAAACTGTTTTTT.

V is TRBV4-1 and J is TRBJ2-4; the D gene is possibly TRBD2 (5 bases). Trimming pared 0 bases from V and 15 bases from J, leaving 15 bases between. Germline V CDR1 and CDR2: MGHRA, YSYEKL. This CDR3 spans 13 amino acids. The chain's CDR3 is CASSQDSGKEGYF. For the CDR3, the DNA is TGCGCCAGCAGCCAAGATTCCGGAAAAGAGGGGTACTTC.

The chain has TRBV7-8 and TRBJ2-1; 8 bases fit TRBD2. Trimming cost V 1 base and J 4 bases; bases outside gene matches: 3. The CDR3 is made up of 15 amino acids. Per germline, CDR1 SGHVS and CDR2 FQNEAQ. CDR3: CASSLEGLGYNEQFF. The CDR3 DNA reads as TGTGCCAGCAGCTTAGAGGGACTAGGGTACAATGAGCAGTTCTTC.

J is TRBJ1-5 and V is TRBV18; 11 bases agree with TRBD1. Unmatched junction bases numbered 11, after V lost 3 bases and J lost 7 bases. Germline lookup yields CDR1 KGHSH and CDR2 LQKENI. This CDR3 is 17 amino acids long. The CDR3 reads CASSPTLRDRGMQPQHF. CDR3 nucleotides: TGTGCCAGCTCACCTACCCTTAGGGACAGGGGGATGCAGCCCCAGCATTTT.

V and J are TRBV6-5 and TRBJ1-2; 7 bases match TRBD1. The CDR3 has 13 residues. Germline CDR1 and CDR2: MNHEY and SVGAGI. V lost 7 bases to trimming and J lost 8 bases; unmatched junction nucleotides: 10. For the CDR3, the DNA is TGTGCCAGCACTCAGGGGGAATCAGGGGGCTACACCTTC. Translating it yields CASTQGESGGYTF.

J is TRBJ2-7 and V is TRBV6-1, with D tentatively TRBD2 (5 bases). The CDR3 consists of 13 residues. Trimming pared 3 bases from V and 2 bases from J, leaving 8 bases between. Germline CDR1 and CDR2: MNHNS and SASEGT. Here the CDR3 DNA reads TGTGCCAGCAGTGATATACTAGCCTACGAGCAGTACTTC. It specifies CASSDILAYEQYF.

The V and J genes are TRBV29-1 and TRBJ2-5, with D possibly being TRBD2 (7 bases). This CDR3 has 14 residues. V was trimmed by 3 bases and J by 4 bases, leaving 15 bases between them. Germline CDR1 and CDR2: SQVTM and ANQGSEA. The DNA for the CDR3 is TGCAGCGTTGATAGGCAGGGGAGGGGAGAGACCCAGTACTTC. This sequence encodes CSVDRQGRGETQYF.

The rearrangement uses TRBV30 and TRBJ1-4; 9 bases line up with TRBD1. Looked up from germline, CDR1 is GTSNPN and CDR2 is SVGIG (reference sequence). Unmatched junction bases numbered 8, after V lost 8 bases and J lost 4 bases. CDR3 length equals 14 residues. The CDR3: CAGRDRVLNEKLFF. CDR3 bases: TGTGCCGGACGGGACAGGGTCCTTAATGAAAAACTGTTTTTT. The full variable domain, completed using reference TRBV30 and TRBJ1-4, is SQTIHQWPATLVQPVGSPLSLECTVEGTSNPNLYWYRQAAGRGLQLLFYSVGIGQISSEVPQNLSASRPQDRQFILSSKKLLLSDSGFYLCAGRDRVLNEKLFFGSGTQLSVL.